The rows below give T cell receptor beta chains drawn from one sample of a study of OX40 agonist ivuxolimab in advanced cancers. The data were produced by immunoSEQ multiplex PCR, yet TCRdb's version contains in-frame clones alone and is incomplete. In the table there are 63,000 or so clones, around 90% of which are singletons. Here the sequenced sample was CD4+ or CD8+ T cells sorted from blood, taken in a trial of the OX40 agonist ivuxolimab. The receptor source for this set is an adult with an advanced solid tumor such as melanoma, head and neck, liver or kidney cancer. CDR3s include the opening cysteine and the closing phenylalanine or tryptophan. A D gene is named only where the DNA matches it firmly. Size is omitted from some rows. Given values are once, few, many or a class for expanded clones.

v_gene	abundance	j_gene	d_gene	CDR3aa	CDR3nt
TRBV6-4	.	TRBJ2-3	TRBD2	CASRDSGGATDTQYF	TGTGCCAGCAGGGACAGCGGGGGGGCAACAGATACGCAGTATTTT
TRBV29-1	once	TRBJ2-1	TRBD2	CSATTGGAGNEQFF	TGCAGCGCCACCACGGGGGGGGCTGGGAATGAGCAGTTCTTC
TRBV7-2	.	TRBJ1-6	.	CASSLVAGRTSPLHF	TGTGCCAGCAGCTTAGTCGCGGGGCGGACTTCACCCCTCCACTTT
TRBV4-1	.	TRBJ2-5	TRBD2	CASSLTGTTKGETQYF	TGCGCCAGCAGCCTTACCGGGACTACGAAGGGAGAGACCCAGTACTTC
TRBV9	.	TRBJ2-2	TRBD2	CASSVVPAGGTGELFF	TGTGCCAGCAGCGTAGTACCAGCGGGAGGAACCGGGGAGCTGTTTTTT
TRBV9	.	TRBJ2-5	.	CASSPWKGPQETQYF	TGTGCCAGCAGCCCCTGGAAGGGGCCCCAAGAGACCCAGTACTTC
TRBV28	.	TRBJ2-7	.	CASSLPGAMGEQYF	TGTGCCAGCAGTTTACCAGGGGCGATGGGAGAGCAGTACTTC
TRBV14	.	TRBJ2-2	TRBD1	CASSRQGAGTGELFF	TGTGCCAGCAGTCGACAGGGGGCCGGCACCGGGGAGCTGTTTTTT
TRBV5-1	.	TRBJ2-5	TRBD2	CASTWTSGSFETQYF	TGCGCCAGCACCTGGACTAGCGGATCCTTTGAGACCCAGTACTTC
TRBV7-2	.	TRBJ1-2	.	CASSLDFIQGQEGYTF	TGTGCCAGCAGCTTAGATTTCATCCAGGGGCAGGAGGGCTACACCTTC
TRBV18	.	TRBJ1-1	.	CASSLTGENTEAFF	TGTGCCAGCTCACTCACCGGGGAGAACACTGAAGCTTTCTTT
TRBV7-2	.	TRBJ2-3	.	CASSFYTDTQYF	TGTGCCAGCAGCTTCTACACAGATACGCAGTATTTT
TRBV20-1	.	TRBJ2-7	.	CSARPAYEQYF	TGCAGTGCTAGGCCCGCCTACGAGCAGTACTTC
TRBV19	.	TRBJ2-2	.	CASSQTFTGELFF	TGTGCCAGTAGTCAGACCTTCACCGGGGAGCTGTTTTTT
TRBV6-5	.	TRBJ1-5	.	CASSAWGLNQPQHF	TGTGCCAGCAGCGCTTGGGGTCTGAATCAGCCCCAGCATTTT
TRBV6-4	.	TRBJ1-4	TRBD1	CASSGRDRFSTNEKLFF	TGTGCCAGCAGTGGGAGGGACAGGTTCTCAACTAATGAAAAACTGTTTTTT
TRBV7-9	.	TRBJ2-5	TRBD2	CASRPGLAGSQETQYF	TGTGCCAGCAGGCCCGGACTAGCGGGGTCCCAAGAGACCCAGTACTTC
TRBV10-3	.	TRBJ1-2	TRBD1	CAIVGQGSNGYTF	TGTGCCATCGTGGGACAGGGGAGCAATGGCTACACCTTC
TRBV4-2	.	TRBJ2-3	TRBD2	CASSLKRGGRGTDTQYF	TGTGCCAGCAGCCTTAAGCGGGGGGGCCGCGGCACAGATACGCAGTATTTT
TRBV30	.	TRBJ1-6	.	CAWSPGGSNSPLHF	TGTGCCTGGAGCCCGGGGGGGAGCAATTCACCCCTCCACTTT
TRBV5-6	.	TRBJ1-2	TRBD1	CASSLGQGNYGYTF	TGTGCCAGCAGCTTGGGACAGGGGAACTATGGCTACACCTTC
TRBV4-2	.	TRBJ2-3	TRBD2	CASSRTSGTDTQYF	TGTGCCAGCAGCCGGACTAGCGGCACAGATACGCAGTATTTT
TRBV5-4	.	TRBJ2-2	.	CASSLSGELFF	TGTGCCAGCAGCCTGTCCGGGGAGCTGTTTTTT
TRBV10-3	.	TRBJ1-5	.	CAITQGEDQPQHF	TGTGCCATCACTCAGGGCGAGGATCAGCCCCAGCATTTT